This T cell receptor beta chain was identified in a study of CD4 T cell repertoires in COVID-19. The table came from immunoSEQ multiplex PCR; TCRdb's copy has only in-frame clones and leaves some out. The sample contains over 75,000 clones, about four fifths of which appear only once. The memory T cells were sequenced right after ex vivo isolation, without culture. This clone has only one observation. Its antigen is not identified. Study findings and constraints: Between about 6.5 and 26% of SARS-CoV-2 clonotypes also appeared in SARS-CoV and/or HKU1 spike cultures. Two or all three memory subsets shared several highly expanded SARS-CoV-2-reactive clonotypes.

Sequenced material: CD4+ T cells from peripheral blood, taken after recovery from COVID-19. This clonotype was sampled from a human donor who had COVID-19.

The CDR3 reads CASSQGQAYTEAFF. CDR3 nucleotide sequence: TGTGCCAGCAGCCAGGGACAGGCCTACACTGAAGCTTTCTTT. V is TRBV5-4 and J is TRBJ1-1, with 8 nucleotides matching TRBD1. Germline V lookup: CDR1 SGHNT, CDR2 YYREEE (reference sequence). J gave up 3 bases and V 4 bases, and 5 bases lay outside the gene matches. The CDR3 length is 14 residues.